This TCR beta chain was captured by sequencing in a study of cytomegalovirus exposure and HLA in healthy donors. It was with 60 Vbeta and 13 Jbeta primers that the PCR ran. Sequencing used immunoSEQ multiplex PCR; TCRdb keeps in-frame clones, though not all of them. The repertoire holds more than 150,000 clones, with 81% as singletons. The V end lost 3 bases, the J end lost 2 bases, and 13 bases lay between the germline ends. CDR3 size: 15 residues. Germline CDR1 reads SGHRS; CDR2 reads YFSETQ. The receptor's source is a man between 50 and 59 years old in good health and CMV-seronegative. The chain recombines TRBV5-1 with TRBJ2-3; D might be TRBD2 (6 bases). Source material: PBMCs. In DNA, the CDR3 is TGCGCCAGCAGCTACCCGGGACTCCTCACAGATACGCAGTATTTT. Amino acid sequence: CASSYPGLLTDTQYF. Variable domain in full (rest from reference TRBV5-1 and TRBJ2-3): KAGVTQTPRYLIKTRGQQVTLSCSPISGHRSVSWYQQTPGQGLQFLFEYFSETQRNKGNFPGRFSGRQFSNSRSEMNVSTLELGDSALYLCASSYPGLLTDTQYFGPGTRLTVL.